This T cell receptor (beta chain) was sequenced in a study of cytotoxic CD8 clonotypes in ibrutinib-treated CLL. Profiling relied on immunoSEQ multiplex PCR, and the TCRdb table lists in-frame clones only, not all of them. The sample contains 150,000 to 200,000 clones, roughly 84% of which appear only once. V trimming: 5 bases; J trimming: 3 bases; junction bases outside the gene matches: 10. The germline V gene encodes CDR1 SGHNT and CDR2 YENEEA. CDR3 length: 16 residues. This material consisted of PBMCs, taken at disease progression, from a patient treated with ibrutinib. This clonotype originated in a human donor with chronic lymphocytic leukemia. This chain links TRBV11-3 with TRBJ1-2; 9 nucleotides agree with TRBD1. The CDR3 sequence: CASSAERDRVYYGYTF. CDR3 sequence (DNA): TGTGCCAGCAGCGCAGAAAGGGACAGGGTCTACTATGGCTACACCTTC.